Below are 8 T cell receptor beta chains sequenced from a single sample in a study of CD8+ T cells in alopecia areata. Treatment noted: oral pan-JAK inhibitor, 5-10 mg twice daily. In each case, RNA was isolated and then reverse transcribed into cDNA as the sequencing template. The table came from immunoSEQ multiplex PCR; TCRdb's copy has only in-frame clones and leaves some out. The sample shows around 97,000 clones, 85% to 90% of them seen only once. The sequenced sample was CD8+ T cells sorted from blood, obtained at approximately week 30, from a patient treated with tofacitinib. These receptors all come from a human donor with alopecia areata.

The chain couples TRBV2 to TRBJ2-7; possibly TRBD2 for D (6 bases). Deletions cut 3 bases from V and 5 bases from J, with 17 bases between. The germline gives CDR1 SNHLY, CDR2 FYNNEI. The length of the CDR3 is 15 residues. CDR3 amino acids: CASSEGGLRNHEQYF. CDR3 nucleotides: TGTGCCAGCAGTGAGGGGGGATTACGCAACCACGAGCAGTACTTC.

This clone was seen a few times. V usage is TRBV7-9 and J usage is TRBJ2-3; 11 positions match TRBD1. CDR1 and CDR2 (germline): SEHNR, FQNEAQ (reference sequence). Losses at the gene ends were 4 bases for V and 4 bases for J; bases not matched to a gene: 1. This CDR3 spans 14 amino acids. The DNA for the CDR3 is TGTGCCAGCAGCTGGGGACAGGGGGCAGATACGCAGTATTTT. Encoded protein: CASSWGQGADTQYF.

V usage is TRBV29-1 and J usage is TRBJ1-2, with TRBD1 matching 8 bases. The CDR3 consists of 12 residues. The germline V gene encodes CDR1 SQVTM and CDR2 ANQGSEA. Unmatched junction bases numbered 4, after V lost 6 bases and J lost 4 bases. For the CDR3, the DNA is TGCAGCGTGGACGGACAGGGCTATGGCTACACCTTC. Translation gives CSVDGQGYGYTF.

J is TRBJ2-7 and V is TRBV5-6; 10 nucleotides align to TRBD2. Trimming took 3 bases from V and 0 from J; bases not matched to a gene: 6. The CDR3 sequence is 16 residues long. CDR1 and CDR2 (germline): SGHDT, YYEEEE. CDR3 in amino acids: CASSSQRGGISYEQYF. In DNA, the CDR3 is TGTGCCAGCAGCTCTCAGCGGGGGGGTATCTCCTACGAGCAGTACTTC.

V usage is TRBV5-1 and J usage is TRBJ1-2; the match to TRBD1 covers 7 bases. CDR3 length equals 16 residues. In germline, CDR1 is SGHRS, CDR2 YFSETQ. J gave up 4 bases and V 3 bases, and 12 bases lay outside the gene matches. CDR3 coding DNA: TGCGCCAGCAGCTACAAGCCGGGACAGAATATCTATGGCTACACCTTC. Residues: CASSYKPGQNIYGYTF.

This clone has a single count. This rearrangement joins TRBV7-9 to TRBJ2-7, with 8 nucleotides matching TRBD1. CDR1 is SEHNR and CDR2 is FQNEAQ in the germline V gene (reference sequence). The CDR3 has 15 amino acids. V dropped 6 bases and J dropped 6; count of bases not matched to a gene: 13. The DNA of the CDR3 is TGTGCCAGCAGTCACACAATGACAGGGGAGAGCGAGCAGTACTTC. Its translation: CASSHTMTGESEQYF.

The genes are TRBV13 and TRBJ2-1; 7 positions match TRBD2. This CDR3 comprises 13 residues. Germline V gene sequence: CDR1 PRHDT, CDR2 FYEKMQ (reference sequence). V was clipped by 2 bases and J by 6 bases; unmatched bases: 1. The CDR3 bases are TGTGCCAGCAGCTTAATAGCGGGCAATGAGCAGTTCTTC. Protein product: CASSLIAGNEQFF.

The chain joins TRBV9 to TRBJ1-2; no firm D call. Germline V gene sequence: CDR1 SGDLS, CDR2 YYNGEE. Trimming stripped 3 bases from V and 4 bases from J, with 4 bases between. The CDR3 consists of 11 residues. CDR3 DNA: TGTGCCAGCAGCGCGTTCTATGGCTACACCTTC. It encodes CASSAFYGYTF.